This TCR beta chain emerged from a study of lymphopenia after photon versus proton radiotherapy. The repertoire was sequenced with immunoSEQ multiplex PCR; TCRdb's copy has only in-frame clones and lacks some. The table lists around 19,000 clones, more than 85% of them singletons. Notes on the study in general: Oligoclonal CD8+ Temra expansion after nadir drove photon patients' diversity drop. Proton therapy kept repertoires fairly stable, unlike photons, which gained effector/memory cells.

Turning to this clone: The antigen is unknown.

The sequenced sample was peripheral blood, obtained from a patient treated with photon-based radiotherapy. This sequence was found in a woman in her thirties or forties with cholangiocarcinoma.

CDR3 in DNA: TGTGCCAGCAGCCTGGTGGGGGGCGCGGAGACCCAGTACTTC. This gives the protein CASSLVGGAETQYF. The chain links TRBV7-9 to TRBJ2-5; possibly TRBD1 or TRBD2 for D (6 bases each). The CDR3 sequence is 14 residues long. V dropped 5 bases and J dropped 5 bases, with 15 bases sitting between them. Per the germline V gene, CDR1 is SEHNR and CDR2 is FQNEAQ (reference sequence).